These 2 T cell receptor beta chains came from one sample sequenced in a study of T cells after yellow fever vaccination. A single record per CDR3 protein comes from TCRdb applying MiXCR to the 5' RACE reads. The sample has 350,000 to 450,000 distinct CDR3 sequences; around 6.4% are singletons. The source was PBMCs, collected 5 days after the yellow fever booster vaccination. The receptors here all came from a man aged 25-45 years who received the YFV17D yellow fever vaccine.

The chain employs TRBV7-2 and TRBJ2-2; D is ambiguous. This CDR3 has 14 amino acids. Looked up from germline, CDR1 is SGHTA and CDR2 is FQGNSA. Trimming left V 5 bases short and J 4 bases short, with 11 bases between. CDR3 nucleotide sequence: TGTGCCAGCAGCCCCTGGGATTCCACCGGGGAGCTGTTTTTT. Encoded protein: CASSPWDSTGELFF.

This clonotype was seen at least ten times. J is TRBJ2-1 and V is TRBV3-1; TRBD1 agrees at 8 bases. Germline V lookup: CDR1 LGHDT, CDR2 YNNKEL (reference sequence). CDR3 length equals 11 residues. J lost 15 bases, V lost 5 bases, and 6 bases had no gene match. CDR3 protein: CASSIDRGVFF. The CDR3 coding sequence is TGTGCCAGCAGCATTGACAGGGGTGTGTTCTTC.